This record looks at one TCR beta chain sequence and its context. Its target is unknown. Via MiXCR, TCRdb re-called the reads, giving one row per CDR3 protein. The sample lists some 270,000 distinct CDR3 sequences, roughly a fifth occurring once. The entry originates in a study of T cell repertoires in cytomegalovirus infection. In the study overall: Well-studied HLA-B-restricted epitopes and recently identified HLA-C-restricted epitopes of CMV were both used in the study. Evidence of both CMV infection and a matching HLA type came from public TCR beta signatures. Whole-study results and caveats: Predominance within the ex vivo response was attributable to HLA-C-restricted CMV-specific TCR beta clonotypes.

Germline CDR1 and CDR2: SGHNT and YENEEA. The CDR3 is made up of 15 amino acids. The ends lost 2 bases at V and 4 bases at J; junction bases unmatched: 4. The receptor's source is a human donor in good health (CMV status not recorded). Some clones in this sample may be carry-over from other donors' samples. The sequencing used cultured PBMCs, collected from culture after CMV antigen stimulation. The chain joins TRBV11-3 to TRBJ2-1; 8 bases agree with TRBD2. CDR3 nucleotide sequence: TGTGCCAGCAGCTTAAGCGGGAGACGGTACAATGAGCAGTTCTTC. Protein: CASSLSGRRYNEQFF.